The text below deals with one T cell receptor (beta chain). Only in-frame clones appear in the TCRdb table, and some are missing; sequencing was by immunoSEQ multiplex PCR. The table has roughly 140,000 clones, about four fifths seen once. The sample comes from a study of blood T cell repertoires in COVID-19. CDR1 and CDR2 from the germline V gene are SQVTM and ANQGSEA. Trimming removed 5 bases from V and 3 bases from J; junction bases left unmatched: 15. The CDR3 has 17 residues. The V call is TRBV29-1, the J call TRBJ2-5, with TRBD1 matching over 10 bases. Sequencing used PBMCs or T cells enriched from blood (not recorded which). The receptor comes from a woman aged 18-30 years who had been exposed to COVID-19. In nucleotides, the CDR3 is TGCAGCGTTACCGGGACAGGGGTTCCTAAGCGTGAAGAGACCCAGTACTTC. Translated: CSVTGTGVPKREETQYF.